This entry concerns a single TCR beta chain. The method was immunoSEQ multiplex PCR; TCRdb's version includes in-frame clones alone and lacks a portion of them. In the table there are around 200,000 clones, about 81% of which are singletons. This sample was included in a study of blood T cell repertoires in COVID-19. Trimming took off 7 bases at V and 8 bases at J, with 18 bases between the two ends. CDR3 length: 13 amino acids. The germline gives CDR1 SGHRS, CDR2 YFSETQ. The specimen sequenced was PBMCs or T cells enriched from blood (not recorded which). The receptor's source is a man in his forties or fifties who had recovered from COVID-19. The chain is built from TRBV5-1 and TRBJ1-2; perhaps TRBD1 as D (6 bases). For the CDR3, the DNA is TGCGCCAGCGCACTAGGGGGTGGAGACGGCTACACCTTC. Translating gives CASALGGGDGYTF. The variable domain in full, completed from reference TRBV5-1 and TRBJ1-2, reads KAGVTQTPRYLIKTRGQQVTLSCSPISGHRSVSWYQQTPGQGLQFLFEYFSETQRNKGNFPGRFSGRQFSNSRSEMNVSTLELGDSALYLCASALGGGDGYTFGSGTRLTVV.